This entry features one T cell receptor beta chain sequence. Antigen unknown. After removal of 5 bases from V and 1 base from J, the junction contained 7 bases not matched to a gene. The CDR3 covers 15 residues. The germline V gene has CDR1 MNHEY and CDR2 SMNVEV (reference sequence). This entry belongs to a study of shared clonotypes between healthy human individuals. General study results and limits: Despite large depth, rarefaction showed incomplete sorted-subset sequencing. The naive CD4 repertoires of a handful of donors were compared, and about 5% of clonotypes were shared.

In the naive CD8 group, cells lacked CD45RO and were positively selected for CCR7, so terminally differentiated effector memory CD45RA+ cells were left out. In replicate PCRs of sorted subsets, approximately 190 ng DNA, about 30,000 T cell genomes, was used. The assay was immunoSEQ multiplex PCR, and TCRdb's table has in-frame clones only and misses some. The data show about 2.1 million clones, with 85% to 95% seen just once and more than 1.5% held by the top ten. The specimen was naive CD8+ T cells from PBMCs. V gene TRBV27 combines with J gene TRBJ2-7, with TRBD1 matching 8 bases. This TCR was recovered from a man in his late teens or twenties in good health. Some clones in this sample may be carry-over from other donors' samples. CDR3 protein: CASSVDRGHSYEQYF. As DNA, the CDR3 is TGTGCCAGCAGTGTAGACAGGGGACATTCCTACGAGCAGTACTTC.